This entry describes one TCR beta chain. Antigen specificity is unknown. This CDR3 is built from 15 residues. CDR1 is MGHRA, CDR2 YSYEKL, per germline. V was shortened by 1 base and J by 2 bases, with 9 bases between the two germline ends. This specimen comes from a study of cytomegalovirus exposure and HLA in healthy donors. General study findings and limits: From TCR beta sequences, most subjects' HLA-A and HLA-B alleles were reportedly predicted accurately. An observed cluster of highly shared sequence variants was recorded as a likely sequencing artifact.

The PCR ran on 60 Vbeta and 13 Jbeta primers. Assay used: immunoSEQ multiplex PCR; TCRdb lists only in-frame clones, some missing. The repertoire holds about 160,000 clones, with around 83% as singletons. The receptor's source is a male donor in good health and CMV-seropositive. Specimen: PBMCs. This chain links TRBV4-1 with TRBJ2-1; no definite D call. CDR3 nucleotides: TGCGCCAGCAGCCAAGTAGCTAATCCCTACAATGAGCAGTTCTTC. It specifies CASSQVANPYNEQFF.